This TCR beta chain was profiled in a study of a mutant IDH1 vaccine in newly diagnosed glioma. About the study: Patients received vaccination from 4-6 weeks after radiotherapy alone, or with temozolomide cycles. Beforehand, treatment had been radiotherapy, temozolomide, or both; the majority received both.

Repertoires were generated with immunoSEQ multiplex PCR, while TCRdb's copy carries only in-frame clones and drops some. The sample records roughly 60,000 clones, approximately 84% being singletons. Study findings and constraints: It seemed that pseudoprogression was not linked to changes in the top peripheral T cell clonotypes.

The CDR3 covers 16 residues. CDR1 is SGHDN, CDR2 FVKESK, per germline. V was trimmed by 4 bases and J by 2 bases, leaving 15 bases between them. Specified time point: week 11, during vaccination. Each vaccine dose was 300 ug of mutant IDH1 20-mer peptide, with topical imiquimod. New astrocytomas of WHO grade 3 or 4 that were IDH1-mutant and ATRX-lost were found in the donors. About this clone: Antigen unknown.

This clonotype was sampled from a man between 25 and 39 years old with glioma. The starting material was PBMCs, obtained from a glioma patient whose treatment included an IDH1 peptide vaccine. The J gene is TRBJ2-4, the V gene TRBV14; D not resolved. The CDR3 DNA is TGTGCCAGCAGCCTTCAGATACCGGTAACCAAAAACATTCAGTACTTC. This encodes CASSLQIPVTKNIQYF.